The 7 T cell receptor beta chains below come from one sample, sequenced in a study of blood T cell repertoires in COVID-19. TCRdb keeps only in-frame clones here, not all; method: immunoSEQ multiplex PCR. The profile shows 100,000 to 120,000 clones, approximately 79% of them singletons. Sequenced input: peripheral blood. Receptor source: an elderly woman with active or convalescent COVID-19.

The CDR3 DNA sequence: TGTGCCAGCAGTACCGGGACTAGCGGGATTAAAAACATTCAGTACTTC. Its protein is CASSTGTSGIKNIQYF. This rearrangement joins TRBV28 to TRBJ2-4; 13 positions match TRBD2. J was trimmed by 4 bases and V by 5 bases; bases with no gene match: 5. The length of the CDR3 is 16 residues. The germline CDR1 and CDR2 sequences are MDHEN and SYDVKM.

This CDR3 is CASSLLAGGRSSYSYEQYF. The CDR3, as DNA: TGTGCCAGCAGTCTTTTAGCGGGCGGGAGGTCCTCCTACTCCTACGAGCAGTACTTC. The V call is TRBV6-6, the J call TRBJ2-7; 8 nucleotides align to TRBD2. The germline CDR1 and CDR2 sequences are MNHNY and SVGAGI (reference sequence). The CDR3 runs 19 residues. The junction had 18 bases not matched to a gene; V was cut back by 5 bases and J by 0 bases.

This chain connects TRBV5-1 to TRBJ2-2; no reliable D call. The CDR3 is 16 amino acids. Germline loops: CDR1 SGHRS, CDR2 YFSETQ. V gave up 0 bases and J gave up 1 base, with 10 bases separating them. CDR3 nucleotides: TGCGCCAGCAGCTTGGAGGTGACTCAGAACACCGGGGAGCTGTTTTTT. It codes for CASSLEVTQNTGELFF.

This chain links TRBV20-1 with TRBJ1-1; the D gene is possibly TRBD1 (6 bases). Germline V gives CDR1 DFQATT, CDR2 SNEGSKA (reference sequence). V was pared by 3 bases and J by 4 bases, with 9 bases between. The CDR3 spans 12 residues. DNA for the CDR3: TGCAGTGCTAGTAGGGGGGGCACTGAAGCTTTCTTT. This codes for CSASRGGTEAFF.

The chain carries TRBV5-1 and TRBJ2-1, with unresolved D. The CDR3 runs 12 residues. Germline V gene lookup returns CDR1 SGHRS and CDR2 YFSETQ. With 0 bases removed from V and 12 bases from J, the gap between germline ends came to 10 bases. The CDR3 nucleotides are TGCGCCAGCAGCTTGGAGTCCAGGCGGCAGTTCTTC. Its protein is CASSLESRRQFF. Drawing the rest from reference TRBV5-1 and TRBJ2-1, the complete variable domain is KAGVTQTPRYLIKTRGQQVTLSCSPISGHRSVSWYQQTPGQGLQFLFEYFSETQRNKGNFPGRFSGRQFSNSRSEMNVSTLELGDSALYLCASSLESRRQFFGPGTRLTVL.

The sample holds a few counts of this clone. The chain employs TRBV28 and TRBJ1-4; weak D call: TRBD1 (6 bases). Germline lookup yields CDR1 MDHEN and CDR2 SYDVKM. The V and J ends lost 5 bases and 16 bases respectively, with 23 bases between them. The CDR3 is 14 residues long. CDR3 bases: TGTGCCAGCAGTCGCGGAGAACAGGGCCCGGGGTCGTTTTTT. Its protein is CASSRGEQGPGSFF.

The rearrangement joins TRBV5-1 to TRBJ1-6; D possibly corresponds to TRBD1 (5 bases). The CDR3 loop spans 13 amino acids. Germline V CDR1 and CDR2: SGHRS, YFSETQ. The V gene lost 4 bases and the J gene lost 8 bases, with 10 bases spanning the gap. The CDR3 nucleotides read TGCGCCAGCAGCCAGGGTCTGGATTCACCCCTCCACTTT. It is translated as CASSQGLDSPLHF.